The source of this T cell receptor beta chain is a study of T cell responses to AZD1222 COVID-19 vaccine. Study findings and constraints: Researchers report vaccine-associated CD4 TCRs spanning spike, with dominance at 160-218 and 743-854. There were mostly white British donors and more females than males, and clonal diversity was possibly underestimated. Only five or six people who got AZD1222 tested seropositive at baseline.

The repertoire was sequenced with immunoSEQ multiplex PCR; TCRdb's copy has only in-frame clones and lacks some. The table includes over 95,000 clones, around 85% detected once. In the case of this clone: Its antigen is still unknown.

CDR1 is LGHDT, CDR2 YNNKEL, per germline (reference sequence). The CDR3 is 18 amino acids. The V gene end was trimmed by 0 bases and the J gene end by 9 bases; junction bases not matched to a gene: 10. Investigators merged groups given second doses at roughly 4 or roughly 12 weeks. The receptor's source is an adult who received the AZD1222 COVID-19 vaccine. The source was peripheral blood, collected 28 days after the second AZD1222 dose. This sequence joins TRBV3-1 (or the pseudogene TRBV3-2) and TRBJ1-6, with 11 bases identical to TRBD1. The CDR3 spells CASSQDQGQGASSSPLHF. CDR3 sequence (DNA): TGTGCCAGCAGCCAAGATCAAGGACAGGGGGCGTCGAGTTCACCCCTCCACTTT.